This section outlines one T cell receptor (beta chain) sequence together with its context. Original processing methods: Cell counts per sample came from amplifying reference gene primers. Clones were sequenced by immunoSEQ multiplex PCR, and TCRdb holds only the in-frame ones, with some missing. V and J calls plus clone size are reproduced from that table; the DNA served to infer D and trimming. Of a few hundred thousand clones listed, more than 70% are singletons. V was shortened by 7 bases and J by 1 base, with 11 bases between the two germline ends. The CDR3 contains 13 residues. The data stem from a study of blood T cell repertoires in COVID-19. Study-wide context: Donors in the United States, Italy and Spain gave samples during acute or convalescent COVID-19. From T cells, B-cell-depleted T cells, or PBMCs came the material, which was cDNA or gDNA.

The sequence derives from a woman aged 25 to 45 who had recovered from COVID-19. The chain combines TRBV12-3 or TRBV12-4 with TRBJ2-7; no clear D. What was sequenced was peripheral blood. CDR3: CASTKQSSYEQYF. The CDR3 DNA reads TGTGCCAGCACTAAACAGAGTTCCTACGAGCAGTACTTC.